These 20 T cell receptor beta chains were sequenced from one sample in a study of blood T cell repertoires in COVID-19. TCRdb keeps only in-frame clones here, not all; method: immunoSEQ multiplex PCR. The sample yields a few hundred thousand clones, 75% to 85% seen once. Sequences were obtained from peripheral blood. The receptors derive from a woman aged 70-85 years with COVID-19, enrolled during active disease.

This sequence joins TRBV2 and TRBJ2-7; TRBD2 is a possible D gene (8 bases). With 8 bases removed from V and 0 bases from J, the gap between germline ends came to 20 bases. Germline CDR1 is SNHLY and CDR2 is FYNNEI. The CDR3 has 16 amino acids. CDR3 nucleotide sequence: TGTGCCAGCGGAAGGGGGCGCGGGGGGCCCTCCTACGAGCAGTACTTC. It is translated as CASGRGRGGPSYEQYF.

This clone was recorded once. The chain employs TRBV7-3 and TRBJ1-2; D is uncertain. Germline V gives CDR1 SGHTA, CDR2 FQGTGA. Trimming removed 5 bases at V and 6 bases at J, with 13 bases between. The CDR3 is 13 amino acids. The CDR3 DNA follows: TGTGCCAGCAGCCCTAGCGAAGGAGATGGCTACACCTTC. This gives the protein CASSPSEGDGYTF.

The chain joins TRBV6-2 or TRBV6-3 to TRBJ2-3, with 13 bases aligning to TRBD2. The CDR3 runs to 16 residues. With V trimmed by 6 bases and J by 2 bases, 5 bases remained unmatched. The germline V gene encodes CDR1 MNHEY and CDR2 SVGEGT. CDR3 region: CASSGLAGVITDTQYF. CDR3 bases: TGTGCCAGCAGCGGACTAGCGGGGGTCATCACAGATACGCAGTATTTT.

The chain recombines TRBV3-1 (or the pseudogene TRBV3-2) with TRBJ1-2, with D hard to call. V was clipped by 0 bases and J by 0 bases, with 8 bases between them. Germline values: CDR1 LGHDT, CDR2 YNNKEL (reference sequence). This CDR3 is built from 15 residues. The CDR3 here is CASSQDWGANYGYTF. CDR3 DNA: TGTGCCAGCAGCCAAGATTGGGGAGCTAACTATGGCTACACCTTC.

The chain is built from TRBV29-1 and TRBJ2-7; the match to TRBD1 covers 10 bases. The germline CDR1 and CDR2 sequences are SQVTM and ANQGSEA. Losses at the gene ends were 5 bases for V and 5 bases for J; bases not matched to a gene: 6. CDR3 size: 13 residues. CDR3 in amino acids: CSVTGQGVDEQYF. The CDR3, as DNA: TGCAGCGTTACAGGACAGGGGGTGGACGAGCAGTACTTC.

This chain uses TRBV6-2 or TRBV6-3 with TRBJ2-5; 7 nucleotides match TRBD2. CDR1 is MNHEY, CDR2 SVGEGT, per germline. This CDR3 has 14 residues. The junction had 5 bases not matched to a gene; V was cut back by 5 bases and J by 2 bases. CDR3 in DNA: TGTGCCAGCAGTAAGGGACTACTTCAAGAGACCCAGTACTTC. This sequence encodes CASSKGLLQETQYF.

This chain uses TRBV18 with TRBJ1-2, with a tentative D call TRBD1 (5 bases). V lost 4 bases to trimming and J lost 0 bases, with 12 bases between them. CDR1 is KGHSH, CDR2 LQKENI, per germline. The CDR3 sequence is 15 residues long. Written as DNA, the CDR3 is TGTGCCAGCTCACAACAGGCAGGAGCTAACTATGGCTACACCTTC. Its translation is CASSQQAGANYGYTF. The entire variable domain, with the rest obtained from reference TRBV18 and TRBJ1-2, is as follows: NAGVMQNPRHLVRRRGQEARLRCSPMKGHSHVYWYRQLPEEGLKFMVYLQKENIIDESGMPKERFSAEFPKEGPSILRIQQVVRGDSAAYFCASSQQAGANYGYTFGSGTRLTVV.

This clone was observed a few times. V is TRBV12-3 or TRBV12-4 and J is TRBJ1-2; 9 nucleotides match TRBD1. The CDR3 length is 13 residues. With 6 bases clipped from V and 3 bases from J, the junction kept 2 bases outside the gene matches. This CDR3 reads CASSRDRDYGYTF. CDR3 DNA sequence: TGTGCCAGCAGCCGGGACAGGGACTATGGCTACACCTTC.

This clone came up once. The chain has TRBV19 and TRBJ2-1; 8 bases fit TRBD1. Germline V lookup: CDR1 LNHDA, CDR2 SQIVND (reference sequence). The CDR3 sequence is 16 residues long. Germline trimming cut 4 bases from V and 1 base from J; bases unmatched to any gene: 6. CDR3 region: CASSRQGITSYNEQFF. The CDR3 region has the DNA TGTGCCAGTAGTAGACAGGGGATAACATCCTACAATGAGCAGTTCTTC.

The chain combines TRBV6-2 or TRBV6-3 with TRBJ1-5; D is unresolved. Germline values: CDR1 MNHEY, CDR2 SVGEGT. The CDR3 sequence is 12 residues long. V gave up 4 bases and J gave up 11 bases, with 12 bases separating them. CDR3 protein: CASSSSRGAQHF. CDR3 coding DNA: TGTGCCAGCAGTTCATCCCGGGGTGCCCAGCATTTT.

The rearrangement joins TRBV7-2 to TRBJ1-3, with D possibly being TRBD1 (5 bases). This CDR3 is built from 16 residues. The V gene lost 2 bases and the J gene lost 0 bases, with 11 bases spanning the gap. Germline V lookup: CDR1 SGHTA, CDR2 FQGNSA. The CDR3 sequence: CASSLSSGLSGNTIYF. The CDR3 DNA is TGTGCCAGCAGCTTAAGCTCAGGGCTCTCTGGAAACACCATATATTTT.

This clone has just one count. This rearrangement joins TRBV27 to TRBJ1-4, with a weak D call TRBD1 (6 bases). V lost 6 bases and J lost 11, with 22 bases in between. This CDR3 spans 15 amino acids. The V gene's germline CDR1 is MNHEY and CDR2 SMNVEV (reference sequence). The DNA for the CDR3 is TGTGCCAGCAGCCAAACTCGGGACATATGGGAGAAACTGTTTTTT. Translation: CASSQTRDIWEKLFF. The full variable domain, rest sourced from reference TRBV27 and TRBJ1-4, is EAQVTQNPRYLITVTGKKLTVTCSQNMNHEYMSWYRQDPGLGLRQIYYSMNVEVTDKGDVPEGYKVSRKEKRNFPLILESPSPNQTSLYFCASSQTRDIWEKLFFGSGTQLSVL.

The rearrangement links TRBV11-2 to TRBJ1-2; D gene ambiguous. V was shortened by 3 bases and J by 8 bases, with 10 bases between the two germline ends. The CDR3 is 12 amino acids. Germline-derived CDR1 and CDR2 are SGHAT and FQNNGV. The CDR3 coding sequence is TGTGCCAGCAGCTTGATGGCAGAAGGCTACACCTTC. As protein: CASSLMAEGYTF.

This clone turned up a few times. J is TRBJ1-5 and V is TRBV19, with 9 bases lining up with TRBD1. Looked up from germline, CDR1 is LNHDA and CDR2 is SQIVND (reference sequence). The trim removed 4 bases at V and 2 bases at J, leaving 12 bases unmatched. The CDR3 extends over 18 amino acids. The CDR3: CASSKRQGVQLGNQPQHF. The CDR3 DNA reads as TGTGCCAGTAGTAAGAGACAGGGGGTACAATTAGGCAATCAGCCCCAGCATTTT.

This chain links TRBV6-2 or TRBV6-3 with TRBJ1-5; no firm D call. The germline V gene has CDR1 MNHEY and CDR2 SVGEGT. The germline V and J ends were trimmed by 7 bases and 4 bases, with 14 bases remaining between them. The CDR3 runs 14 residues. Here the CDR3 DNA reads TGTGCCAGCAACCCCGGAGGTGCAAATCAGCCCCAGCATTTT. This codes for CASNPGGANQPQHF.

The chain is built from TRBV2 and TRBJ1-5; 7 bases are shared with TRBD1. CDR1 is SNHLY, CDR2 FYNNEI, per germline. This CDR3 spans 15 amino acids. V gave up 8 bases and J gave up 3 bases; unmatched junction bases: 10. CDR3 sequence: CASAPLTGNNQPQHF. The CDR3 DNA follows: TGTGCCAGCGCTCCTCTGACAGGGAACAATCAGCCCCAGCATTTT.

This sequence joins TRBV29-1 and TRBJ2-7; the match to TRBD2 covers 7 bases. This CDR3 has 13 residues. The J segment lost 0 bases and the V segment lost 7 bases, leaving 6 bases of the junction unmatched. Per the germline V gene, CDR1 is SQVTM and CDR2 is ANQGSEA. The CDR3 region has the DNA TGCAGCGCCAGAGCGGGGAACTCCTACGAGCAGTACTTC. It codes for CSARAGNSYEQYF.

The CDR3 DNA follows: TGTGCCAGCAGCTCGGGGGATATAGGGGATGAAAAACTGTTTTTT. It yields the protein CASSSGDIGDEKLFF. The chain couples TRBV5-6 to TRBJ1-4, with D possibly being TRBD1 (5 bases). Trimming removed 3 bases at V and 6 bases at J, with 15 bases between. There are 15 residues in the CDR3. CDR1 and CDR2 (germline): SGHDT, YYEEEE. The full variable domain, its missing parts supplied by reference TRBV5-6 and TRBJ1-4, is DAGVTQSPTHLIKTRGQQVTLRCSPKSGHDTVSWYQQALGQGPQFIFQYYEEEERQRGNFPDRFSGHQFPNYSSELNVNALLLGDSALYLCASSSGDIGDEKLFFGSGTQLSVL.

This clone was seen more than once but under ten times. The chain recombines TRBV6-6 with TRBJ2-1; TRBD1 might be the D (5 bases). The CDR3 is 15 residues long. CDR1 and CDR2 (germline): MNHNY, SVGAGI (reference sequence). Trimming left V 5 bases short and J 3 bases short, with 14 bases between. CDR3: CASSVTGLLYNEQFF. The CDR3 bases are TGTGCCAGCAGTGTCACAGGTCTCCTCTACAATGAGCAGTTCTTC.

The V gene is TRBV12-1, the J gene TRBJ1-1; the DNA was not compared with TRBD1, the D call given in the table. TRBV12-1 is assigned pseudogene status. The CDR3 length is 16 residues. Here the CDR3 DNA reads TGTGCCAGCAGCACCGGACAGGGTTGGTGGAACACTGAAGCTTTCTTT. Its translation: CASSTGQGWWNTEAFF.